Presented here are 10 T cell receptor beta chains from one specimen sequenced in a study of human T cells and chemical hapten exposure. The time point was: pre-sensitization, week 0. Treatment defined: therapeutic diphenylcyclopropenone sensitization with weekly scalp DPC. MiXCR, applied by TCRdb to the RACE reads, yields one record per CDR3 protein. The repertoire has 300,000 to 450,000 distinct CDR3 sequences, approximately 5.1% of them found once; the top ten carry around 2.6%. Sequencing used whole blood, obtained in connection with sensitization to the hapten diphenylcyclopropenone (DPC). The receptor source for this set is a woman aged 45-65 years with alopecia areata. Some clones in this sample may be carry-over from other donors' samples.

The CDR3 is CASSLSRTGGGGYTF. CDR3 in DNA: TGTGCCAGCAGTTTATCGAGGACAGGGGGAGGCGGCTACACCTTC. The J gene is TRBJ1-2, the V gene TRBV27; 10 bases match TRBD1. The germline CDR1 and CDR2 sequences are MNHEY and SMNVEV (reference sequence). V was clipped by 0 bases and J by 8 bases; unmatched bases: 6. The CDR3 length is 15 residues.

This clonotype occurred many times. The rearrangement uses TRBV5-1 and TRBJ2-7; D possibly corresponds to TRBD2 (6 bases). The germline V gene has CDR1 SGHRS and CDR2 YFSETQ. The CDR3 runs 14 residues. V lost 6 bases and J lost 6, with 19 bases in between. The CDR3 DNA follows: TGCGCCAGCACCCCGGGACTCACATTCGGCGAGCAGTACTTC. This gives the protein CASTPGLTFGEQYF.

This clonotype was found a few times. The chain recombines TRBV13 with TRBJ2-3, with 11 bases that match TRBD2. Germline V gives CDR1 PRHDT, CDR2 FYEKMQ (reference sequence). This CDR3 region has 18 residues. V lost 0 bases, J lost 4 bases, and 9 bases stayed unmatched. The CDR3 region has the DNA TGTGCCAGCAGCTTAGGGTTAGCGGGGGGGCTTGACGCAGATACGCAGTATTTT. Its translation: CASSLGLAGGLDADTQYF.

This clonotype was observed at least ten times. V usage is TRBV6-1 and J usage is TRBJ1-1, with a tentative D call TRBD1 (5 bases). CDR1 is MNHNS, CDR2 SASEGT, per germline. The CDR3 is made up of 15 amino acids. The V end lost 2 bases, the J end lost 5 bases, and 15 bases lay between the germline ends. The CDR3 DNA sequence: TGTGCCAGCAGTGAATGGGGGGACGTTAGGACTGAAGCTTTCTTT. The encoded protein is CASSEWGDVRTEAFF.

This clonotype was picked up many times. The V and J genes are TRBV29-1 and TRBJ2-3; D ambiguous. The length of the CDR3 is 12 residues. Trimming pared 5 bases from V and 3 bases from J, leaving 9 bases between. CDR1 SQVTM and CDR2 ANQGSEA come from the germline V gene. The CDR3 DNA reads as TGCAGCGTTCGAAGACAAACAGATACGCAGTATTTT. It specifies CSVRRQTDTQYF.

This clonotype was seen more than once but under ten times. V is TRBV3-1 and J is TRBJ2-1; 14 nucleotides line up with TRBD2. The CDR3 length is 17 residues. Germline V gene data show CDR1 as LGHDT and CDR2 as YNNKEL (reference sequence). V gave up 5 bases and J gave up 9 bases; unmatched junction bases: 12. The CDR3, as DNA: TGTGCCAGCAGCTACCATGTGACTAGCGGGGGGGCCGGTGAGCAGTTCTTC. It is translated as CASSYHVTSGGAGEQFF.

This clonotype has more than one count but fewer than ten. In DNA, the CDR3 is TGCAGCGTTCCGGGGGGGGCTGGGCAAGAGACCCAGTACTTC. Its protein is CSVPGGAGQETQYF. V usage is TRBV29-1 and J usage is TRBJ2-5; 8 bases align to TRBD2. Germline V gene sequence: CDR1 SQVTM, CDR2 ANQGSEA. Trimming at V came to 5 bases and at J to 2 bases, leaving 7 bases not matched to a gene. This CDR3 contains 14 residues.

This clonotype was found a few times. This chain links TRBV10-3 with TRBJ2-1; 10 positions match TRBD2. Trimming at V came to 2 bases and at J to 7 bases, leaving 8 bases not matched to a gene. CDR3 length equals 16 residues. Per the germline V gene, CDR1 is ENHRY and CDR2 is SYGVKD. Here the CDR3 DNA reads TGTGCCATCAGTGAGGAAGGTAGCGGGAGGAGGAATGAGCAGTTCTTC. This translates into CAISEEGSGRRNEQFF.

This clonotype occurred a few times. The CDR3 protein is CSAGTASNYGYTF. Here the CDR3 DNA reads TGCAGTGCTGGGACGGCCTCTAACTATGGCTACACCTTC. The chain joins TRBV20-1 to TRBJ1-2, with a weak D call TRBD1 (5 bases). V was clipped by 5 bases and J by 0 bases, with 10 bases between them. This CDR3 is 13 amino acids long. Germline lookup yields CDR1 DFQATT and CDR2 SNEGSKA (reference sequence).

V usage is TRBV7-2 and J usage is TRBJ2-7; possibly TRBD2 for D (6 bases). V was cut by 4 bases and J by 5 bases, with 15 bases left in between. The CDR3 consists of 14 residues. CDR1 and CDR2 (germline): SGHTA, FQGNSA. The CDR3, as DNA: TGTGCCAGCAGCTCCCGGGACTTTTATGACGAGCAGTACTTC. Translating it yields CASSSRDFYDEQYF.